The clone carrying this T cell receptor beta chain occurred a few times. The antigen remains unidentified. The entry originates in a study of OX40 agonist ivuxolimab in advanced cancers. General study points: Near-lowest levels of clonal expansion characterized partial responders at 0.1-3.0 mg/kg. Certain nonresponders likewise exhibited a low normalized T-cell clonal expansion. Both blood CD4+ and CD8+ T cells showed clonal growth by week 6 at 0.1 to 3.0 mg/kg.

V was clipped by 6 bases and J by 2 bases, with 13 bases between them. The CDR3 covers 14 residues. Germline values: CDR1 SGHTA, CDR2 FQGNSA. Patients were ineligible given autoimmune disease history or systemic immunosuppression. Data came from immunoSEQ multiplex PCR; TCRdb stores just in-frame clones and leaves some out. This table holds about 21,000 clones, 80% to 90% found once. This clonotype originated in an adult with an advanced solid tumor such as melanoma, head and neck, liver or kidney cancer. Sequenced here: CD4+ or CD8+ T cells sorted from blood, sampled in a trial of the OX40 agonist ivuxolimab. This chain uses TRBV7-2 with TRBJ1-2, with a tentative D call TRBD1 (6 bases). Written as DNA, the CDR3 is TGTGCCAGCAGTCAACAACAGGGAAACTATGGCTACACCTTC. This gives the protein CASSQQQGNYGYTF.